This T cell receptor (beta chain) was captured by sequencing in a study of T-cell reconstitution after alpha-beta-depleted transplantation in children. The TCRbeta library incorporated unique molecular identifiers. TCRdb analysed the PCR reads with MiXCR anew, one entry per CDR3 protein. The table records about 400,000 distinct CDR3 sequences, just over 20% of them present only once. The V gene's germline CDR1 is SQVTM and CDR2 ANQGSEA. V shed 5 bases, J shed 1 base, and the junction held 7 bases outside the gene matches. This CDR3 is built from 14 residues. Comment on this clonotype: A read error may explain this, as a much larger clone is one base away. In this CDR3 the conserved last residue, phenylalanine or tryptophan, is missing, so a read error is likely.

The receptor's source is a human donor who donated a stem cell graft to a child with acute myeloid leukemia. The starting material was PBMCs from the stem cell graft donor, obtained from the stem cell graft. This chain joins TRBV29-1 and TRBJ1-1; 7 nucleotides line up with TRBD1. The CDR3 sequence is CSVNLQGRNTEAFC. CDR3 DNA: TGCAGCGTTAACCTACAGGGGAGGAACACTGAAGCTTTCTGT.